Presented here are 22 T cell receptor beta chains from one specimen sequenced in a study of early T cells in non-severe SARS-CoV-2 infection. TCRdb reprocessed the 5' RACE reads via MiXCR and lists one record per CDR3 protein. The data contain tens of thousands of distinct CDR3 sequences, about 4.7% of them singletons. Sequencing input: whole blood. Source of these receptors: an adult who was a healthcare worker with PCR-confirmed SARS-CoV-2 infection or an uninfected control (not recorded which).

This clonotype was recorded a few times. V and J are TRBV20-1 and TRBJ1-1; D is perhaps TRBD1 (6 bases). The germline V gene encodes CDR1 DFQATT and CDR2 SNEGSKA (reference sequence). The V gene lost 7 bases and the J gene lost 4 bases, with 13 bases spanning the gap. The CDR3 loop spans 12 amino acids. CDR3 sequence: CSGSLQGTEAFF. The DNA for the CDR3 is TGCAGTGGATCATTACAGGGCACTGAAGCTTTCTTT.

This clonotype came up many times. CDR3 nucleotide sequence: TGCGCCAGCAGCTTGTACAGGGCAACTAATGAAAAACTGTTTTTT. Its protein product is CASSLYRATNEKLFF. The chain combines TRBV5-1 with TRBJ1-4; tentative D call: TRBD1 (6 bases). Trimming shortened V by 1 base and J by 0 bases, and 7 bases separated the two germline ends. From germline, CDR1 is SGHRS and CDR2 YFSETQ. This CDR3 contains 15 residues.

This clonotype is medium-sized by share. The rearrangement links TRBV11-2 to TRBJ2-5; TRBD1 agrees at 10 bases. Trimming cost V 5 bases and J 2 bases; bases outside gene matches: 8. The CDR3 is 16 residues long. Germline V gene sequence: CDR1 SGHAT, CDR2 FQNNGV. The CDR3 DNA sequence: TGTGCCAGCAGCAACGCGGGACAGGGGTTACAAGAGACCCAGTACTTC. It is translated as CASSNAGQGLQETQYF.

Many counts were recorded for this clonotype. The V and J genes are TRBV9 and TRBJ1-2; the match to TRBD1 covers 7 bases. CDR1 SGDLS and CDR2 YYNGEE come from the germline V gene. CDR3 length: 14 residues. Trimming took 1 base from V and 5 from J; bases not matched to a gene: 5. The CDR3 spells CASSVPGQLYGYTF. CDR3 sequence (DNA): TGTGCCAGCAGCGTACCGGGACAGCTTTATGGCTACACCTTC.

This clonotype showed up many times. The chain links TRBV12-3 or TRBV12-4 to TRBJ1-2, with 10 bases identical to TRBD1. This CDR3 is built from 14 residues. Trimming at V came to 2 bases and at J to 4 bases, leaving 1 base not matched to a gene. Written as DNA, the CDR3 is TGTGCCAGCAGTTTACGGACAGGGGGCTATGGCTACACCTTC. This codes for CASSLRTGGYGYTF.

As concerns this clonotype: A much bigger clone sits one base away, suggesting this may be a read error. V and J are TRBV20-1 and TRBJ2-7; 9 bases line up with TRBD1. CDR3 length: 13 residues. CDR1 and CDR2 (germline): DFQATT, SNEGSKA (reference sequence). The CDR3 reads CSARRDRVYERYF. The CDR3 DNA reads as TGCAGTGCTAGAAGGGACAGGGTCTACGAGCGGTACTTC.

Many counts were recorded for this clonotype. V and J are TRBV23-1 and TRBJ2-4; D unresolved. TRBV23-1 is classed as an ORF, of uncertain function. V lost 6 bases to trimming and J lost 8 bases, with 11 bases between them. The CDR3 sequence is 12 residues long. In nucleotides, the CDR3 is TGCGCCAGCAGCGGAAGCCAGGACATTCAGTACTTC. Translated, it gives CASSGSQDIQYF.

This clonotype has only a few counts. The rearrangement uses TRBV15 and TRBJ2-6; D is undetermined. The CDR3 runs 15 residues. The V gene's germline CDR1 is LNHNV and CDR2 YYDKDF (reference sequence). V shed 4 bases and J shed 2 bases, with 9 bases lying between them. This chain's CDR3 is CATSKEGPGANVLTF. As DNA, the CDR3 is TGTGCCACCAGCAAGGAAGGCCCTGGGGCCAACGTCCTGACTTTC.

Ten or more counts support this clonotype. The CDR3 region has the DNA TGTGCCACCAGTCAATTGCGCACCGGGGAGCTGTTTTTT. Translation: CATSQLRTGELFF. This chain uses TRBV24-1 with TRBJ2-2, with D hard to call. The CDR3 length is 13 residues. V lost 6 bases and J 4 bases, leaving 8 bases between the germline ends. The germline CDR1 and CDR2 sequences are KGHDR and SFDVKD.

This clonotype has a count of ten or more. This chain connects TRBV2 to TRBJ2-1; 7 bases are shared with TRBD2. The CDR3 totals 17 residues. The J segment lost 4 bases and the V segment lost 8 bases, leaving 17 bases of the junction unmatched. The germline V gene has CDR1 SNHLY and CDR2 FYNNEI. DNA for the CDR3: TGTGCCAGCTCCTACCCAGGCGGGGGACGGAATTACAATGAGCAGTTCTTC. It codes for CASSYPGGGRNYNEQFF.

The chain recombines TRBV6-2 or TRBV6-3 with TRBJ2-2; the D gene is possibly TRBD1 (6 bases). The V gene lost 0 bases and the J gene lost 5 bases, with 13 bases spanning the gap. This CDR3 has 16 amino acids. CDR1 is MNHEY, CDR2 SVGEGT, per germline. The CDR3 loop reads CASSYSSGTNTGELFF. The CDR3 DNA follows: TGTGCCAGCAGTTACTCGTCCGGGACAAATACCGGGGAGCTGTTTTTT.

This chain uses TRBV20-1 with TRBJ1-5; no definite D call. Germline values: CDR1 DFQATT, CDR2 SNEGSKA (reference sequence). The ends were cut back, 4 bases at V and 6 bases at J, with 13 bases in the middle. CDR3 length: 13 amino acids. CDR3: CSATPPIAQPQHF. CDR3 bases: TGCAGTGCTACCCCCCCCATTGCTCAGCCCCAGCATTTT.

The chain's CDR3 is CASSSQGVETQYF. The DNA for the CDR3 is TGTGCCAGCAGCTCGCAGGGGGTGGAGACCCAGTACTTC. This chain uses TRBV7-3 with TRBJ2-5; 7 nucleotides align to TRBD1. CDR3 size: 13 residues. Unmatched junction bases numbered 4, after V lost 4 bases and J lost 5 bases. Germline assignment: CDR1 SGHTA and CDR2 FQGTGA.

In its sample, this clonotype was seen many times. V is TRBV4-3 and J is TRBJ2-5; TRBD2 matches 7 bases. The CDR3 is 17 residues long. Germline V lookup: CDR1 LGHNA, CDR2 YSLEER. The V gene end was trimmed by 3 bases and the J gene end by 3 bases; junction bases not matched to a gene: 13. CDR3 DNA sequence: TGCGCCAGCAGCCAGAATCCGGGACTAAATGAAAAAGAGACCCAGTACTTC. Protein: CASSQNPGLNEKETQYF.

This clonotype was observed at least ten times. The V and J genes are TRBV3-1 and TRBJ1-5, with D tentatively TRBD1 (6 bases). The germline CDR1 and CDR2 sequences are LGHDT and YNNKEL (reference sequence). This CDR3 has 15 amino acids. V was pared by 4 bases and J by 4 bases, with 14 bases between. As DNA, the CDR3 is TGTGCCAGCAGCCTGGGGGCGCCGGGAAATCAGCCCCAGCATTTT. This encodes CASSLGAPGNQPQHF.

This clonotype was counted ten times or more. This chain connects TRBV6-5 to TRBJ1-2, with D perhaps matching TRBD1 (5 bases). The V gene's germline CDR1 is MNHEY and CDR2 SVGAGI. Trimming cost V 7 bases and J 2 bases, with 11 bases left between them. CDR3 size: 13 residues. The CDR3 loop is CASTPGGNYGYTF. For the CDR3, the DNA is TGTGCCAGCACCCCTGGGGGAAACTATGGCTACACCTTC.

The sample holds many counts of this clonotype. The chain's CDR3 is CASSLTLNQPQHF. The CDR3 bases are TGTGCCAGCAGCTTAACCCTCAATCAGCCCCAGCATTTT. The chain uses TRBV7-8 and TRBJ1-5; the D is unclear. The germline V and J ends were trimmed by 2 bases and 3 bases, with 5 bases remaining between them. CDR1 SGHVS and CDR2 FQNEAQ come from the germline V gene. The CDR3 contains 13 residues.

This clonotype was observed at least ten times. The chain links TRBV7-6 to TRBJ2-5, with no clear D. Trimming took 1 base from V and 5 from J, leaving 5 bases between them. The CDR3 spans 12 residues. In germline, CDR1 is SGHVS, CDR2 FNYEAQ. The CDR3 here is CASSLGSETQYF. The DNA of the CDR3 is TGTGCCAGCAGCTTAGGTAGCGAGACCCAGTACTTC.

This clonotype showed up just a few times. The CDR3 here is CASSPLTGSYEQYF. DNA of the CDR3: TGTGCCAGCTCACCATTGACAGGTTCCTACGAGCAGTACTTC. The chain uses TRBV18 and TRBJ2-7; weak D call: TRBD1 (6 bases). V shed 2 bases and J shed 1 base, with 9 bases lying between them. Germline V gene sequence: CDR1 KGHSH, CDR2 LQKENI. The CDR3 has 14 residues.

This clonotype was picked up many times. The chain links TRBV12-3 or TRBV12-4 to TRBJ2-5; 9 positions agree with TRBD2. The length of the CDR3 is 16 residues. V lost 6 bases to trimming and J lost 3 bases; unmatched junction nucleotides: 11. The CDR3 protein is CASRSLGRGGEETQYF. CDR3 sequence (DNA): TGTGCCAGCAGATCCTTGGGGCGGGGGGGCGAAGAGACCCAGTACTTC.

Ten or more counts support this clonotype. This chain connects TRBV29-1 to TRBJ1-1; D not resolved. CDR3 length: 10 amino acids. The germline V gene has CDR1 SQVTM and CDR2 ANQGSEA. Trimming removed 7 bases at V and 6 bases at J, with 9 bases between. DNA of the CDR3: TGCAGCGCCATAACACCTGAAGCTTTCTTT. Translating it yields CSAITPEAFF.

This clonotype has at least ten counts. This chain joins TRBV19 and TRBJ2-1; TRBD2 matches at 8 bases. The junction had 10 bases not matched to a gene; V was cut back by 6 bases and J by 6 bases. This CDR3 contains 15 residues. Germline values: CDR1 LNHDA, CDR2 SQIVND (reference sequence). The CDR3 protein is CASRRGGPQFNEQFF. CDR3 bases: TGTGCCAGTAGACGGGGGGGCCCGCAATTCAATGAGCAGTTCTTC.